This T cell receptor (beta chain) was observed in a study of T-cell reconstitution after alpha-beta-depleted transplantation in children. The authors prepared the TCRbeta library with unique molecular identifiers. TCRdb recomputed calls from the PCR reads with MiXCR, one row per CDR3 protein. Of roughly 500,000 distinct CDR3 sequences in the sample, approximately 32% were seen once. The CDR3 has 14 residues. V was clipped by 1 base and J by 2 bases, with 8 bases between them. The germline V gene has CDR1 MDHEN and CDR2 SYDVKM. This chain joins TRBV28 and TRBJ1-2; D unresolved. This clonotype originated in a human donor who donated a stem cell graft to a child with aplastic anemia. The sample was PBMCs from the stem cell graft donor, taken from the stem cell graft. CDR3 amino acids: CASSLLGRNYGYTF. The CDR3 nucleotides read TGTGCCAGCAGTTTATTAGGCAGGAACTATGGCTACACCTTC.